Listed below are T cell receptor beta chains from one sample, sequenced in a study of CD8+ T cells in alopecia areata. Only in-frame clones appear in the TCRdb table, and some are missing; sequencing was by immunoSEQ multiplex PCR. Here the sample spans about 150,000 clones, around 47% being singletons. Sequenced: CD4+ T cells sorted from blood. These receptors were obtained from a human donor with alopecia areata. CDR3s include the opening cysteine and the closing phenylalanine or tryptophan. Fields, in order: J gene, clone size, V gene, D gene, CDR3 DNA, CDR3 protein. A D gene is named only where the DNA matches it firmly. Rows give clone size only sometimes, using once, few, many, or a class for an expanded clone.

TRBJ2-5 | - | TRBV2 | TRBD1 | TGTGCCAGCAGGGAGGGGACAGGGTGGCGCCAAGAGACCCAGTACTTC | CASREGTGWRQETQYF
TRBJ1-1 | few | TRBV6-1 | - | TGTGCCAGCAGTGAAGTGGACCGTTTTGCGTCTTTCTTT | CASSEVDRFASFF
TRBJ1-2 | few | TRBV15 | - | TGTGCCACCAGCAGAGATAAATGGCAGGGCTACACCTTC | CATSRDKWQGYTF
TRBJ2-7 | few | TRBV29-1 | - | TGCAGCGTGAAATTGACAGTCTACGAGCAGTACTTC | CSVKLTVYEQYF
TRBJ2-5 | - | TRBV7-8 | - | TGTGCCAGCAGCCTAACTAGCTTGGGGCAAGAGACCCAGTACTTC | CASSLTSLGQETQYF
TRBJ2-3 | - | TRBV30 | - | TGTGCCTGGAGTCCGGGCAGCCTTAGCACAGATACGCAGTATTTT | CAWSPGSLSTDTQYF
TRBJ2-5 | few | TRBV9 | TRBD2 | TGTGCCAGCAGCGTAGGGCTAGCGGGATATGGGGAGACCCAGTACTTC | CASSVGLAGYGETQYF
TRBJ2-7 | - | TRBV9 | - | TGTGCCAGCAGCGTGTCAGGGGCAGGAGAGCAGTACTTC | CASSVSGAGEQYF
TRBJ1-2 | - | TRBV5-1 | - | TGCGCCAGCAGCCCAGACCGGGCAGGGATTAACTATGGCTACACCTTC | CASSPDRAGINYGYTF
TRBJ1-5 | - | TRBV7-8 | TRBD1 | TGTGCCAGCAGCTTAGGTCTGATGGCAGGGGGCCTGCAGCCCCAGCATTTT | CASSLGLMAGGLQPQHF
TRBJ1-2 | few | TRBV19 | - | TGTGCCAGTAGTGGGGCGGGCGCGTACTATGGCTACACCTTC | CASSGAGAYYGYTF
TRBJ2-7 | - | TRBV27 | TRBD2 | TGTGCCAGCAGTGCGCGACTAGCGGGAGGTGTCTACGAGCAGTACTTC | CASSARLAGGVYEQYF
TRBJ2-1 | - | TRBV27 | TRBD2 | TGTGCCAGCAGTACCCGACTAGCGGGGCGTGAGCAGTTCTTC | CASSTRLAGREQFF
TRBJ1-3 | - | TRBV2 | - | TGTGCCAGCAGCTACTCTGGAAACACCATATATTTT | CASSYSGNTIYF
TRBJ1-1 | few | TRBV30 | - | TGTGCCTGGAGTCCTCGTCGCCTGCAGAACACTGAAGCTTTCTTT | CAWSPRRLQNTEAFF
TRBJ2-1 | few | TRBV5-4 | TRBD1 | TGTGCCAGCAGCTTAGACAGGGGGCTTTCCTACAATGAGCAGTTCTTC | CASSLDRGLSYNEQFF
TRBJ2-7 | - | TRBV5-1 | - | TGCGCCAGCAGTGAGAACTACGAGCAGTACTTC | CASSENYEQYF
TRBJ2-3 | - | TRBV15 | TRBD2 | TGTGCCACCAGCATCGGGGGGGGTAGCACAGATACGCAGTATTTT | CATSIGGGSTDTQYF
TRBJ1-2 | - | TRBV29-1 | - | TGCAGCGTCGAAAAAGTAGCGGGGGTGCATGGCTACACCTTC | CSVEKVAGVHGYTF
TRBJ2-7 | - | TRBV5-1 | - | TGCGCCAGCAGCTTGGAGTCCGCCCCTCCTAGGGGCGAGCAGTACTTC | CASSLESAPPRGEQYF
TRBJ2-1 | few | TRBV20-1 | - | TGCAGTGCTACAAGCTACAATGAGCAGTTCTTC | CSATSYNEQFF
TRBJ2-4 | few | TRBV27 | - | TGTGCCAGCAAAGAGACAATCAACAAAAACATTCAGTACTTC | CASKETINKNIQYF
TRBJ2-3 | - | TRBV7-7 | TRBD2 | TGTGCTAGCAGCTTAGGACTAGGCGCTAGCACAGATACGCAGTATTTT | CASSLGLGASTDTQYF
TRBJ2-6 | - | TRBV9 | - | TGTGCCAGCAGCGAGGGAGCAGGGGTGTCCGGGGCCAACGTCCTGACTTTC | CASSEGAGVSGANVLTF
TRBJ2-1 | - | TRBV28 | - | TGTGCCAGCAGTCCCTCGACATCCCCCTCCTACAATGAGCAGTTCTTC | CASSPSTSPSYNEQFF
TRBJ2-1 | - | TRBV28 | - | TGTGCCAGCAAGGGGACCCATGAGCAGTTCTTC | CASKGTHEQFF
TRBJ1-2 | once | TRBV27 | - | TGTGCCAGCAGTTTGACAGGCACCGTTAACTATGGCTACACCTTC | CASSLTGTVNYGYTF